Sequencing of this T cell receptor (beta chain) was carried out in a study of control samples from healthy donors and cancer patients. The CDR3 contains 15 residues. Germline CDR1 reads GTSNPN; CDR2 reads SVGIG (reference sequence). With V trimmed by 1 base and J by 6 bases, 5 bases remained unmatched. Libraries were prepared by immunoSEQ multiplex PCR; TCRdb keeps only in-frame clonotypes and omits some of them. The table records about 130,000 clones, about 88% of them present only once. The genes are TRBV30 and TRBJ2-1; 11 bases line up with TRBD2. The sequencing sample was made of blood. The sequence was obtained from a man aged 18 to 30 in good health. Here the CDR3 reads CAWSAGTSGSNEQFF. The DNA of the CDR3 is TGTGCCTGGAGTGCAGGGACTAGCGGATCCAATGAGCAGTTCTTC.